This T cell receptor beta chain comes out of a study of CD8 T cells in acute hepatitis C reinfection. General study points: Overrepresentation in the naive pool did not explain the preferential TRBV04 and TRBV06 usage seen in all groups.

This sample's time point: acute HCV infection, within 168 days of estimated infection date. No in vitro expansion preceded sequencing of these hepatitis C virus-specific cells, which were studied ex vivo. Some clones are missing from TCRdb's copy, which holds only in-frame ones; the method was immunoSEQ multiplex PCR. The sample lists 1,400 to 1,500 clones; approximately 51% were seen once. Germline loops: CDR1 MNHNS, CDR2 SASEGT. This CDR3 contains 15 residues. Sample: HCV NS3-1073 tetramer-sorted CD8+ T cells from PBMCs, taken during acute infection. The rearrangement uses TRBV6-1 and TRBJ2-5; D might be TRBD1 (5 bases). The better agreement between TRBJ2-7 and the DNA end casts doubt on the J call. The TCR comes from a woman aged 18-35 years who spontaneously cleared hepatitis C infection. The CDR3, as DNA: TGTGCCAGCAGTGAACTGAACACAGGAGACTACGAGCAGTACTTC. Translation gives CASSELNTGDYEQYF.